Below are 29 T cell receptor beta chains sequenced from a single sample in a study of blood T cell repertoires in COVID-19. TCRdb keeps only in-frame clones here, not all; method: immunoSEQ multiplex PCR. Here the sample spans around 300,000 clones, around 86% being singletons. Source material: PBMCs or T cells enriched from blood (not recorded which). Every receptor here comes from a woman younger than 30 who had recovered from COVID-19.

The rearrangement links TRBV4-1 to TRBJ2-5, with TRBD2 matching 8 bases. The junction had 7 bases not matched to a gene; V was cut back by 1 base and J by 3 bases. CDR1 MGHRA and CDR2 YSYEKL come from the germline V gene. This CDR3 contains 16 residues. CDR3 loop: CASSQGGVAGKETQYF. CDR3 DNA: TGCGCCAGCAGCCAAGGGGGGGTAGCGGGAAAAGAGACCCAGTACTTC.

The chain joins TRBV5-1 to TRBJ1-1; D may be TRBD1 (6 bases). This CDR3 is built from 14 residues. CDR1 and CDR2 (germline): SGHRS, YFSETQ. V was clipped by 0 bases and J by 4 bases, with 10 bases between them. The chain's CDR3 is CASSLEGEGTEAFF. The CDR3 coding sequence is TGCGCCAGCAGCTTGGAGGGGGAAGGCACTGAAGCTTTCTTT.

The V call is TRBV12-3 or TRBV12-4, the J call TRBJ2-2; no clear D. Trimming removed 5 bases from V and 5 bases from J, with 9 bases in between. This CDR3 spans 13 amino acids. The chain's CDR3 is CASSPQFTGELFF. CDR3 nucleotides: TGTGCCAGCAGTCCTCAGTTTACCGGGGAGCTGTTTTTT.

On this clone itself: Other nucleotide sequences in the sample specify the same CDR3. The genes are TRBV10-3 and TRBJ2-5, with 8 bases that match TRBD2. Germline V gives CDR1 ENHRY, CDR2 SYGVKD. The V and J ends lost 6 bases and 5 bases, in that order; junction bases with no gene match: 5. CDR3 length: 13 residues. CDR3 loop: CAISGGAQETQYF. Written as DNA, the CDR3 is TGTGCCATCAGCGGGGGGGCTCAGGAGACCCAGTACTTC.

V gene TRBV4-1 combines with J gene TRBJ2-7, with D tentatively TRBD2 (5 bases). Germline V gene sequence: CDR1 MGHRA, CDR2 YSYEKL. The V end was cut by 3 bases, the J end by 3 bases, with 12 bases between. The CDR3 contains 14 residues. CDR3 sequence: CASSQIKGDYEQYF. The CDR3, as DNA: TGCGCCAGCAGCCAGATTAAGGGAGACTACGAGCAGTACTTC.

This clone was seen a handful of times. CDR3 nucleotides: TGCAGTGCTAGTGTTAGCGGGAGTGAGGCAGATACGCAGTATTTT. It translates to CSASVSGSEADTQYF. The V call is TRBV20-1, the J call TRBJ2-3; 9 positions agree with TRBD2. Germline V CDR1 and CDR2: DFQATT, SNEGSKA (reference sequence). CDR3 size: 15 residues. V lost 3 bases and J lost 4; bases outside the gene matches: 8.

The V and J genes are TRBV28 and TRBJ2-7; 11 nucleotides match TRBD1. This CDR3 is 19 amino acids long. Germline loops: CDR1 MDHEN, CDR2 SYDVKM. J lost 2 bases, V lost 2 bases, and 14 bases had no gene match. Written as DNA, the CDR3 is TGTGCCAGCAGTTTACCGAGACGGGGGACAGGGGGTACCGCCTACGAGCAGTACTTC. Its translation is CASSLPRRGTGGTAYEQYF. Complete variable domain (other parts from reference TRBV28 and TRBJ2-7): DVKVTQSSRYLVKRTGEKVFLECVQDMDHENMFWYRQDPGLGLRLIYFSYDVKMKEKGDIPEGYSVSREKKERFSLILESASTNQTSMYLCASSLPRRGTGGTAYEQYFGPGTRLTVT.

The chain employs TRBV25-1 and TRBJ1-6; D gene unclear. The V gene lost 11 bases and the J gene lost 4 bases, with 21 bases spanning the gap. The CDR3 length is 16 residues. The V gene's germline CDR1 is MGHDK and CDR2 SYGVNS. The CDR3, as DNA: TGTGCCGCGACCCTATCTCCAGGCATATATAATTCACCCCTCCACTTT. Translated: CAATLSPGIYNSPLHF. The full variable domain, in which reference TRBV25-1 and TRBJ1-6 provide the parts outside the CDR3, is EADIYQTPRYLVIGTGKKITLECSQTMGHDKMYWYQQDPGMELHLIHYSYGVNSTEKGDLSSESTVSRIRTEHFPLTLESARPSHTSQYLCAATLSPGIYNSPLHFGNGTRLTVT.

The V call is TRBV19, the J call TRBJ1-2; the D gene is possibly TRBD1 (5 bases). Per the germline V gene, CDR1 is LNHDA and CDR2 is SQIVND (reference sequence). The CDR3 runs 13 residues. Trimming removed 4 bases at V and 3 bases at J, with 9 bases between. The DNA for the CDR3 is TGTGCCAGTAGTAATCGGGGGTACTATGGCTACACCTTC. This gives the protein CASSNRGYYGYTF.

The rearrangement uses TRBV6-5 and TRBJ1-1; D unresolved. Looked up from germline, CDR1 is MNHEY and CDR2 is SVGAGI. There are 12 residues in the CDR3. V gave up 2 bases and J gave up 5 bases, with 6 bases separating them. Here the CDR3 DNA reads TGTGCCAGCAGTTACGGAGGAACTGAAGCTTTCTTT. Its protein product is CASSYGGTEAFF.

This chain links TRBV7-3 with TRBJ2-3; 9 bases align to TRBD1. This CDR3 is 15 amino acids long. V shed 2 bases and J 4 bases; nucleotides not matched to a gene: 4. Germline assignment: CDR1 SGHTA and CDR2 FQGTGA. The CDR3 reads CASSLSGTGPDTQYF. CDR3 in DNA: TGTGCCAGCAGCTTATCCGGGACAGGGCCAGATACGCAGTATTTT.

The rearrangement joins TRBV19 to TRBJ1-2; 7 bases are a match to TRBD1. V was clipped by 4 bases and J by 4 bases; unmatched bases: 3. The length of the CDR3 is 13 residues. Germline V CDR1 and CDR2: LNHDA, SQIVND (reference sequence). Here the CDR3 reads CASSTRDSYGYTF. The CDR3 DNA is TGTGCCAGTAGTACCCGGGACAGCTATGGCTACACCTTC.

The gene calls are TRBV27 and TRBJ1-1, with 8 bases fitting TRBD1. CDR1 is MNHEY and CDR2 is SMNVEV in the germline V gene (reference sequence). The CDR3 totals 14 residues. With V trimmed by 0 bases and J by 3 bases, 0 bases remained unmatched. DNA for the CDR3: TGTGCCAGCAGTTTATCCAGGGGGCACACTGAAGCTTTCTTT. It translates to CASSLSRGHTEAFF.

The chain employs TRBV24-1 and TRBJ2-2; possibly TRBD2 for D (6 bases). CDR3 size: 15 residues. V was cut by 6 bases and J by 1 base, with 11 bases left in between. Germline CDR1 KGHDR, CDR2 SFDVKD. In nucleotides, the CDR3 is TGTGCCACCAGTAGGCGGAGGGGGAACACCGGGGAGCTGTTTTTT. This gives the protein CATSRRRGNTGELFF.

Only one count was recorded for this clone. The chain carries TRBV21-1 and TRBJ1-5. TRBV21-1 represents a pseudogene. The CDR3 runs 20 residues. CDR3 DNA sequence: TGTGCCAGCAGCCAGTGCAGCGGGACGGGAAGACACTATAGCAATCAGCCCCAGCATTTT. It specifies CASSQCSGTGRHYSNQPQHF.

This chain uses TRBV7-7 with TRBJ2-5, with 9 bases lining up with TRBD1. V lost 5 bases to trimming and J lost 5 bases; unmatched junction nucleotides: 9. The germline CDR1 and CDR2 sequences are SSHAT and FNYEAQ (reference sequence). CDR3 size: 15 residues. The CDR3 here is CASSAGDRVWETQYF. DNA for the CDR3: TGTGCCAGCAGCGCGGGGGACAGGGTATGGGAGACCCAGTACTTC.

V gene TRBV5-1 combines with J gene TRBJ1-1, with 7 bases matching TRBD1. The CDR3 consists of 14 residues. CDR1 is SGHRS and CDR2 is YFSETQ in the germline V gene. V lost 3 bases, J lost 3 bases, and 5 bases stayed unmatched. The DNA for the CDR3 is TGCGCCAGCAGCTCCAGGGGGTTCGACACTGAAGCTTTCTTT. Residues: CASSSRGFDTEAFF.

The rearrangement joins TRBV7-2 to TRBJ2-5; 12 bases align to TRBD2. CDR3 size: 16 residues. The germline gives CDR1 SGHTA, CDR2 FQGNSA. V was pared by 5 bases and J by 5 bases, with 9 bases of the junction left unmatched. The CDR3 DNA follows: TGTGCCAGCAGCCCTAGCGGGGGGGCCGGAGGGGAGACCCAGTACTTC. It specifies CASSPSGGAGGETQYF.

This chain links TRBV18 with TRBJ1-5, with a tentative D call TRBD1 (5 bases). The V end lost 3 bases, the J end lost 2 bases, and 14 bases lay between the germline ends. Per germline, CDR1 KGHSH and CDR2 LQKENI. This CDR3 spans 16 amino acids. CDR3 DNA sequence: TGTGCCAGCTCACCTGGGGGGAACGCGGGCAATCAGCCCCAGCATTTT. Protein sequence: CASSPGGNAGNQPQHF.

The rearrangement links TRBV5-4 to TRBJ1-4, with D perhaps TRBD1 (5 bases). This CDR3 is built from 16 residues. With 2 bases removed from V and 5 bases from J, the gap between germline ends came to 16 bases. Germline V gene lookup returns CDR1 SGHNT and CDR2 YYREEE (reference sequence). CDR3 protein: CASSFLSQGTNEKLFF. CDR3 DNA: TGTGCCAGCAGCTTTTTATCTCAGGGAACAAATGAAAAACTGTTTTTT.

The genes are TRBV11-2 and TRBJ2-3; tentative D call: TRBD1 (6 bases). Trimming pared 3 bases from V and 7 bases from J, leaving 14 bases between. This CDR3 spans 14 amino acids. Germline CDR1 and CDR2: SGHAT and FQNNGV. This CDR3 is CASSFRDRHHTQYF. DNA for the CDR3: TGTGCCAGCAGCTTCAGAGACAGGCACCATACGCAGTATTTT.

This clone is a singleton in its sample. In DNA, the CDR3 is TGCGCCAGCAGCCGGTATCCGGCCCGAGGGGGAGTTCAAGAGACCCAGTACTTC. As protein: CASSRYPARGGVQETQYF. J is TRBJ2-5 and V is TRBV4-1; tentatively, D is TRBD1 (6 bases). V shed 4 bases and J shed 2 bases, with 23 bases lying between them. The CDR3 is 18 amino acids. The germline CDR1 and CDR2 sequences are MGHRA and YSYEKL.

The chain joins TRBV5-6 to TRBJ1-2; a weak D match, TRBD1 (6 bases). The CDR3 spans 14 residues. The V gene lost 3 bases and the J gene lost 2 bases, with 11 bases spanning the gap. Germline loops: CDR1 SGHDT, CDR2 YYEEEE. CDR3 nucleotide sequence: TGTGCCAGCAGCTCAGGCACAGGGAACTATGGCTACACCTTC. This gives the protein CASSSGTGNYGYTF.

The chain combines TRBV6-5 with TRBJ2-6; no clear D. With 7 bases removed from V and 2 bases from J, the gap between germline ends came to 6 bases. CDR1 and CDR2 (germline): MNHEY, SVGAGI. The CDR3 runs 13 residues. Here the CDR3 reads CASKEPGANVLTF. The CDR3 region has the DNA TGTGCCAGCAAGGAGCCTGGGGCCAACGTCCTGACTTTC.

This chain joins TRBV30 and TRBJ1-6, with TRBD1 identical over 8 bases. V lost 0 bases, J lost 5 bases, and 6 bases stayed unmatched. The CDR3 is 16 residues long. Germline V gives CDR1 GTSNPN, CDR2 SVGIG (reference sequence). CDR3 protein: CAWSVLRTGHNSPLHF. CDR3 coding DNA: TGTGCCTGGAGTGTCTTAAGGACAGGGCATAATTCACCCCTCCACTTT.

This chain links TRBV18 with TRBJ2-3, with D maybe TRBD1 (6 bases). This CDR3 region has 16 residues. V lost 3 bases and J lost 0, with 13 bases in between. Germline lookup yields CDR1 KGHSH and CDR2 LQKENI. CDR3 loop: CASSPTGDRSTDTQYF. CDR3 nucleotide sequence: TGTGCCAGCTCACCGACCGGTGACAGGAGCACAGATACGCAGTATTTT.

This clone showed up just a few times. The chain employs TRBV7-9 and TRBJ2-7, with TRBD1 matching 7 bases. The CDR3 is 16 residues long. The trim removed 1 base at V and 0 bases at J, leaving 6 bases unmatched. Germline-derived CDR1 and CDR2 are SEHNR and FQNEAQ (reference sequence). The CDR3 is CASSLVSDRASYEQYF. The CDR3 DNA reads as TGTGCCAGCAGCTTAGTTAGTGACAGGGCCTCCTACGAGCAGTACTTC. Together with reference TRBV7-9 and TRBJ2-7, the CDR3 gives the full variable domain: DTGVSQNPRHKITKRGQNVTFRCDPISEHNRLYWYRQTLGQGPEFLTYFQNEAQLEKSRLLSDRFSAERPKGSFSTLEIQRTEQGDSAMYLCASSLVSDRASYEQYFGPGTRLTVT.

This clone showed up just once. The chain has TRBV7-6 and TRBJ1-6; TRBD1 is a possible D gene (5 bases). The germline V gene encodes CDR1 SGHVS and CDR2 FNYEAQ. V was pared by 4 bases and J by 2 bases, with 18 bases between. The CDR3 contains 18 residues. CDR3 DNA sequence: TGTGCCAGCAGCTCACAAGCATGGGAGGGGACCTATAATTCACCCCTCCACTTT. Its translation: CASSSQAWEGTYNSPLHF.

This chain connects TRBV30 to TRBJ1-5; TRBD1 agrees at 8 bases. With 1 base clipped from V and 7 bases from J, the junction kept 12 bases outside the gene matches. Per the germline V gene, CDR1 is GTSNPN and CDR2 is SVGIG (reference sequence). The CDR3 contains 16 residues. In DNA, the CDR3 is TGTGCCTGGAGTGATGGGAGGGACAGGCGATGGCAGCCCCAGCATTTT. Residues: CAWSDGRDRRWQPQHF.